The 8 T cell receptor beta chains reported below all come from one sample, sequenced in a study of T cell repertoires in cytomegalovirus infection. One entry per CDR3 protein, called by TCRdb with MiXCR from the reads. The table shows some 450,000 distinct CDR3 sequences, with roughly a third occurring only once. Sequenced material: PBMCs. The origin of the receptors is a human donor in good health (CMV status not recorded). Some clones in this sample may be carry-over from other donors' samples.

The chain uses TRBV6-1 and TRBJ1-2; 8 bases line up with TRBD1. The CDR3 totals 15 residues. CDR1 MNHNS and CDR2 SASEGT come from the germline V gene. The V and J ends lost 5 bases and 4 bases, in that order; junction bases with no gene match: 9. The CDR3 bases are TGTGCCAGCAGTCGGGATGGACAGGGCATCTATGGCTACACCTTC. Residues: CASSRDGQGIYGYTF.

The J gene is TRBJ2-7, the V gene TRBV27; D is perhaps TRBD1 or TRBD2 (5 bases each). CDR1 MNHEY and CDR2 SMNVEV come from the germline V gene (reference sequence). Trimming cost V 6 bases and J 2 bases, with 11 bases left between them. The CDR3 totals 13 residues. CDR3 amino acids: CASRRDGTYEQYF. As DNA, the CDR3 is TGTGCCAGCAGAAGGGACGGTACCTACGAGCAGTACTTC.

This chain connects TRBV20-1 to TRBJ2-5, with D maybe TRBD1 (6 bases). V dropped 2 bases and J dropped 1 base, with 8 bases sitting between them. Per the germline V gene, CDR1 is DFQATT and CDR2 is SNEGSKA (reference sequence). There are 13 residues in the CDR3. For the CDR3, the DNA is TGCAGTGCTAGAAGGACAGCCCAAGAGACCCAGTACTTC. Amino acid sequence: CSARRTAQETQYF.

The chain links TRBV2 to TRBJ2-5; D remains unclear. There are 12 residues in the CDR3. The V and J ends lost 6 bases and 3 bases respectively, with 8 bases between them. Looked up from germline, CDR1 is SNHLY and CDR2 is FYNNEI. This chain's CDR3 is CASSELEETQYF. CDR3 sequence (DNA): TGTGCCAGCAGCGAGCTTGAAGAGACCCAGTACTTC.

This clonotype has only one observation. A junction boundary mismatches the germline segment, possibly from a read error. The J gene is TRBJ2-5, the V gene TRBV7-8, with 12 bases matching TRBD2. Germline CDR1 SGHVS, CDR2 FQNEAQ. This CDR3 comprises 18 residues. The CDR3 nucleotides read TGTGCCAGCAGCCCCCGGGGTGGGCTAGCGGGGGGGTCAGAGACCCAGTCCTTC. Its translation is CASSPRGGLAGGSETQSF.

The chain links TRBV6-5 to TRBJ1-4; D is unresolved. CDR3 length: 13 residues. CDR1 MNHEY and CDR2 SVGAGI come from the germline V gene. The V end lost 7 bases, the J end lost 0 bases, and 6 bases lay between the germline ends. The CDR3 loop is CASTQSTNEKLFF. CDR3 bases: TGTGCCAGCACACAGTCAACTAATGAAAAACTGTTTTTT.

The gene calls are TRBV12-3 or TRBV12-4 and TRBJ2-3, with 13 bases that match TRBD2. The V gene end was trimmed by 6 bases and the J gene end by 8 bases; junction bases not matched to a gene: 8. The length of the CDR3 is 15 residues. CDR3 sequence (DNA): TGTGCCAGCAGGCAACTAGCGGGGGGGCCATTTACGCAGTATTTT. It encodes CASRQLAGGPFTQYF.

The table lists this clonotype with many counts. The chain links TRBV7-2 to TRBJ1-6, with no clear D. V was clipped by 4 bases and J by 0 bases, with 7 bases between them. The CDR3 length is 15 residues. CDR1 is SGHTA and CDR2 is FQGNSA in the germline V gene. CDR3 loop: CASSSGSSYNSPLHF. Written as DNA, the CDR3 is TGTGCCAGCAGCTCCGGTAGCTCCTATAATTCACCCCTCCACTTT.